This TCR beta chain was documented in a study of blood T cell repertoires in COVID-19. Participants, about 18 to 90 years old, spanned fewer than 30 US areas. Participant-reported clinical history was the basis for cohort assignment. V gave up 4 bases and J gave up 13 bases; unmatched junction bases: 14. In germline, CDR1 is SGHTA, CDR2 FQGNSA. The CDR3 loop spans 14 amino acids. The protocol was immunoSEQ multiplex PCR, while the TCRdb copy is restricted to in-frame clones and leaves out a portion. The sample carries under 300,000 clones, around 89% recorded once. The V call is TRBV7-2, the J call TRBJ2-3; 7 nucleotides agree with TRBD2. What was sequenced was PBMCs or T cells enriched from blood (not recorded which). The sequence derives from a man aged 40-49 years who had recovered from COVID-19. The CDR3 DNA sequence: TGTGCCAGCAGCTCCCCGACTAGCCCGGTTGGAAAGTATTTT. Translation: CASSSPTSPVGKYF.